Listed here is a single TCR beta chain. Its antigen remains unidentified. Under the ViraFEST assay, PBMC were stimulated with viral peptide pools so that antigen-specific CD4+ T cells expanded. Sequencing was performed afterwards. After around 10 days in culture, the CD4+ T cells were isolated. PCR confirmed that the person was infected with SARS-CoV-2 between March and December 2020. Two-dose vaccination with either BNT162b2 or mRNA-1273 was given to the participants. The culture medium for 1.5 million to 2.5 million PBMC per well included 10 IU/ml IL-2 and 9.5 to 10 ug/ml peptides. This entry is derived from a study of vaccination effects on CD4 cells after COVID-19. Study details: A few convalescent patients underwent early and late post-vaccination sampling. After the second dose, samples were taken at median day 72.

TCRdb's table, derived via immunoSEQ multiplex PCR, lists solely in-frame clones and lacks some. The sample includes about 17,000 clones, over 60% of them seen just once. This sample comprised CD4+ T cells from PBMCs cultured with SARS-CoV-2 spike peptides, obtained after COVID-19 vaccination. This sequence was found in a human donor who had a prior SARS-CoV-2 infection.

Here the CDR3 reads CASSPEVTGELFF. The CDR3, as DNA: TGCGCCAGCAGCCCGGAGGTCACCGGGGAGCTGTTTTTT. The chain has TRBV4-3 and TRBJ2-2; D may be TRBD2 (5 bases). V dropped 4 bases and J dropped 4 bases, with 7 bases sitting between them. CDR3 size: 13 residues. Germline CDR1 and CDR2: LGHNA and YSLEER.